The clone carrying this TCR beta chain was seen a handful of times. From RNA transcripts, TCR beta CDR3 regions were amplified. HTBI primers drove first-round RT-PCR of the TCR CDR3. TCRdb used MiXCR to reprocess the multiplex PCR reads, holding one entry per CDR3 protein. The sample yields 300,000 to 450,000 distinct CDR3 sequences, roughly 13% seen once. The CDR3 consists of 12 residues. Trimming took 1 base from V and 4 from J, leaving 4 bases between them. The record originates from a study of T cells in Graves' hyperthyroidism and ophthalmopathy. The sequence was collected from a woman between 18 and 30 years old with Graves' hyperthyroidism. The sample comprised blood. J is TRBJ1-1 and V is TRBV12-3 or TRBV12-4; D is ambiguous. DNA for the CDR3: TGTGCCAGCAGTTTAGATTGCACTGAAGCTTTCTTT. Protein: CASSLDCTEAFF.